These 5 T cell receptor beta chains originate from one sample sequenced in a study of blood T cell repertoires in COVID-19. The table came from immunoSEQ multiplex PCR; TCRdb's copy has only in-frame clones and leaves some out. Among fewer than 450,000 clones listed, roughly 87% were seen once. Material for sequencing was PBMCs or T cells enriched from blood (not recorded which). The receptors here all came from a woman between 40 and 55 years old with acute COVID-19.

This clone came up a few times. The chain uses TRBV25-1 and TRBJ1-2; no firm D call. Germline V gene data show CDR1 as MGHDK and CDR2 as SYGVNS. This CDR3 region has 14 residues. Trimming pared 0 bases from V and 1 base from J, leaving 6 bases between. This chain's CDR3 is CASSEYSLNYGYTF. The CDR3 coding sequence is TGTGCCAGCAGTGAATACTCACTTAACTATGGCTACACCTTC.

Notes on this clone: The same CDR3 can be traced to other DNA sequences in this sample. V usage is TRBV9 and J usage is TRBJ2-5; 8 bases line up with TRBD2. Germline V gene data show CDR1 as SGDLS and CDR2 as YYNGEE. The CDR3 is made up of 15 amino acids. Unmatched junction bases numbered 2, after V lost 0 bases and J lost 1 base. The CDR3 loop is CASSVAGGAQETQYF. DNA for the CDR3: TGTGCCAGCAGCGTAGCGGGGGGGGCCCAAGAGACCCAGTACTTC.

The V gene is TRBV2, the J gene TRBJ1-1; D unresolved. Germline CDR1 and CDR2: SNHLY and FYNNEI. The CDR3 runs 14 residues. V gave up 3 bases and J gave up 1 base, with 9 bases separating them. CDR3 sequence: CASSDLTGNTEAFF. Here the CDR3 DNA reads TGTGCCAGCAGTGATTTGACGGGGAACACTGAAGCTTTCTTT.

About this clone itself: Germline and junction disagree at one end, which may indicate a read error. This chain connects TRBV19 to TRBJ2-1; 7 bases align to TRBD2. In germline, CDR1 is LNHDA, CDR2 SQIVND (reference sequence). The CDR3 is made up of 16 amino acids. CDR3 in DNA: TGTGCCAGTAGGGAGCGGGGCCATTCCTCCAACAATGAGCAGTTCTTC. Protein: CASRERGHSSNNEQFF.

The rearrangement joins TRBV6-5 to TRBJ2-7; 10 nucleotides align to TRBD2. The CDR3 runs 14 residues. Germline loops: CDR1 MNHEY, CDR2 SVGAGI. The J segment lost 2 bases and the V segment lost 6 bases, leaving 4 bases of the junction unmatched. The CDR3 region is CASSLAGETYEQYF. CDR3 sequence (DNA): TGTGCCAGCAGCCTAGCGGGGGAGACCTACGAGCAGTACTTC.